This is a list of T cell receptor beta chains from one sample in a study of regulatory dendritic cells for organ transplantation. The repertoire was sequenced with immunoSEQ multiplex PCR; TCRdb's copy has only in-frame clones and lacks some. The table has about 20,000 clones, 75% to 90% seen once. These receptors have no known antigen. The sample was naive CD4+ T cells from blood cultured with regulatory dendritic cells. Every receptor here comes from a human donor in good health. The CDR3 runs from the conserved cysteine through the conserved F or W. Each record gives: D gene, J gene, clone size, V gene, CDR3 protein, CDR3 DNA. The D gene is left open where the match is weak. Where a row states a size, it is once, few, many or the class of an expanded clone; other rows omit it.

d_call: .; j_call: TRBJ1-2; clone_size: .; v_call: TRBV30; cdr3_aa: CAWSQDNRGGYTF; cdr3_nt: TGTGCCTGGAGTCAGGACAATAGGGGTGGCTACACCTTC
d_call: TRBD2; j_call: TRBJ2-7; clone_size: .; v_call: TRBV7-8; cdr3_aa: CASSLAGDYEQYF; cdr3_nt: TGTGCCAGCTCCCTAGCGGGGGACTACGAGCAGTACTTC
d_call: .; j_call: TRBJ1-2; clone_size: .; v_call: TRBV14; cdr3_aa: CASSQDRLGGYTF; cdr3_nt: TGTGCCAGCAGCCAAGATCGGTTAGGAGGCTACACCTTC
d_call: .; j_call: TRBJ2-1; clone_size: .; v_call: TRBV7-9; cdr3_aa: CASSLTVGTEQFF; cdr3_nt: TGTGCCAGCAGCTTAACGGTCGGGACTGAGCAGTTCTTC
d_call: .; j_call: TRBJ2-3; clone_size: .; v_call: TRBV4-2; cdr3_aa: CASSQDVPGDTQYF; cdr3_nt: TGTGCCAGCAGCCAAGACGTCCCAGGAGATACGCAGTATTTT
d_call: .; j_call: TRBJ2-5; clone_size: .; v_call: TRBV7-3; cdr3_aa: CASSLGGVRQETQYF; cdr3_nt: TGTGCCAGCAGCTTAGGCGGAGTTAGGCAAGAGACCCAGTACTTC
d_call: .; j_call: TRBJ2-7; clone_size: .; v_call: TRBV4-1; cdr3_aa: CASSQDRTIPYLEQYF; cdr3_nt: TGCGCCAGCAGCCAAGATCGGACTATTCCTTATCTTGAGCAGTACTTC
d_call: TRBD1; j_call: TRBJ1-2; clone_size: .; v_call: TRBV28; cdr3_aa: CASSFLGTGPTNYGYTF; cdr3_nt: TGTGCCAGCAGTTTTTTGGGGACAGGACCCACTAACTATGGCTACACCTTC
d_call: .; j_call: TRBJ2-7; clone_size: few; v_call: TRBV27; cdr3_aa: CASSGWPRGEQYF; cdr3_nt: TGTGCCAGCAGCGGGTGGCCCCGGGGGGAGCAGTACTTC
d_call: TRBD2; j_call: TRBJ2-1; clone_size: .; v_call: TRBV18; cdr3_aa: CASSPQLADSYNEQFF; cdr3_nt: TGTGCCAGCTCACCGCAGCTAGCGGACTCCTACAATGAGCAGTTCTTC
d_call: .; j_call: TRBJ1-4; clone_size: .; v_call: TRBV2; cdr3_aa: CASTGRFTRGEKLFF; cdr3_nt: TGTGCCAGCACCGGGAGATTTACGAGGGGTGAAAAACTGTTTTTT
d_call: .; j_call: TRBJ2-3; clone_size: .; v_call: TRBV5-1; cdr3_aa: CASSLGQGGDTQYF; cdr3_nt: TGCGCCAGCAGCTTGGGCCAGGGGGGAGATACGCAGTATTTT
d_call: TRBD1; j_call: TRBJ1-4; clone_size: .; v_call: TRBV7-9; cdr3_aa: CASSIWGTGIREKLFF; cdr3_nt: TGTGCCAGCAGCATCTGGGGGACAGGGATCCGGGAAAAACTGTTTTTT
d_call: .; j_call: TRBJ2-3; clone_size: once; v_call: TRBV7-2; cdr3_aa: CASSKVDTQYF; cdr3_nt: TGTGCCAGCAGTAAGGTAGATACGCAGTATTTT
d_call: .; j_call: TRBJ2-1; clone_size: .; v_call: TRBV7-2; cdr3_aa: CASSPDPRRGGSSYNEQFF; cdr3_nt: TGTGCCAGCAGCCCGGATCCAAGGAGGGGGGGGAGCTCCTACAATGAGCAGTTCTTC